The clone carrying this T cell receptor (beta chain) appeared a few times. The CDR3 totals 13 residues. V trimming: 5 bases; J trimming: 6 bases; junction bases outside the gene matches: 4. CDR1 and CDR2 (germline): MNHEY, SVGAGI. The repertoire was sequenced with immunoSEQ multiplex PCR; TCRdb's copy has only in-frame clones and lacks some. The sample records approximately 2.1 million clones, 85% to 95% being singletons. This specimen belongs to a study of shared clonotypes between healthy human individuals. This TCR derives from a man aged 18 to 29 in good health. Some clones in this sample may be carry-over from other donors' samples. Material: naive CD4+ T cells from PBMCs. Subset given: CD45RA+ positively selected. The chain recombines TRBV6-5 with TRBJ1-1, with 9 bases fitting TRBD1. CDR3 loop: CASSGQGRAEAFF. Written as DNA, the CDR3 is TGTGCCAGCAGTGGACAGGGGCGAGCTGAAGCTTTCTTT.